Following are 5 T cell receptor beta chains from one sample sequenced in a study of cytomegalovirus exposure and HLA in healthy donors. PCR employed 60 Vbeta and 13 Jbeta primers. Sequenced by immunoSEQ multiplex PCR; TCRdb stores in-frame clones only, minus some. The sample carries 150,000 to 200,000 clones, under 80% recorded once. The sample comprised PBMCs. These receptors came from a young woman in good health and CMV-seropositive.

The chain has TRBV5-5 and TRBJ1-2; D not certain. The germline V gene has CDR1 SGHKS and CDR2 YYEKEE (reference sequence). V shed 0 bases and J shed 4 bases, with 10 bases lying between them. The length of the CDR3 is 14 residues. In nucleotides, the CDR3 is TGTGCCAGCAGCTTGGAAGGACTCCTCTATGGCTACACCTTC. It specifies CASSLEGLLYGYTF.

CDR3 residues: CASSVGQGSRNEQFF. The CDR3 DNA follows: TGTGCCAGCAGCGTAGGGCAAGGCTCTAGGAATGAGCAGTTCTTC. The chain carries TRBV9 and TRBJ2-1, with D unclear. The CDR3 spans 15 residues. Germline V gene lookup returns CDR1 SGDLS and CDR2 YYNGEE. Trimming removed 0 bases at V and 7 bases at J, with 14 bases between.

The chain couples TRBV6-6 to TRBJ1-5; 7 bases match TRBD1. CDR1 is MNHNY, CDR2 SVGAGI, per germline (reference sequence). This CDR3 is built from 14 residues. The J segment lost 5 bases and the V segment lost 6 bases, leaving 7 bases of the junction unmatched. In nucleotides, the CDR3 is TGTGCCAGCAGCACCAGGGGGGTGGATCAGCCCCAGCATTTT. Translation gives CASSTRGVDQPQHF.

This chain connects TRBV7-6 to TRBJ2-5, with TRBD2 matching over 7 bases. CDR3 length: 15 amino acids. Per the germline V gene, CDR1 is SGHVS and CDR2 is FNYEAQ. V dropped 4 bases and J dropped 5; count of bases not matched to a gene: 10. This chain's CDR3 is CASSSYQRDYETQYF. In nucleotides, the CDR3 is TGTGCCAGCAGCTCCTATCAACGGGACTATGAGACCCAGTACTTC.

Points on this clone: The sample carries other DNA sequences with the same CDR3. The CDR3 DNA reads as TGCAGCGTGGGACAGGGTCAAGAGACCCAGTACTTC. It specifies CSVGQGQETQYF. The chain joins TRBV29-1 to TRBJ2-5; TRBD1 matches 9 bases. The CDR3 has 12 residues. The ends lost 6 bases at V and 2 bases at J; junction bases unmatched: 1. Germline-derived CDR1 and CDR2 are SQVTM and ANQGSEA.